This T cell receptor (beta chain) was obtained from a study of blood T cells in healthy people across ages. Findings and caveats of the study: CMV status of donors was unknown, possibly confounding expanded clonotype changes.

V lost 6 bases and J 7 bases, leaving 12 bases between the germline ends. CDR1 and CDR2 (germline): MGHRA, YSYEKL. The CDR3 is 12 amino acids. This clonotype has only a few counts. The target antigen is unknown. For the second PCR, which ran for roughly 7 to 11 cycles, a sample-barcoded 5' primer and a J-beta primer mix were used. Using its own MiXCR run on the 5' RACE reads, TCRdb lists one record per CDR3 protein. The sample has 1.2 million to 1.5 million distinct CDR3 sequences, about 43% seen once. Individuals who donated were healthy Caucasians from Russia aged about 6 to 100. They isolated at least 6 million PBMCs from each sample.

This TCR derives from a young woman in good health. V is TRBV4-1 and J is TRBJ2-5; D tentatively fits TRBD1 or TRBD2 (5 bases each). Sequenced input: blood. In DNA form, the CDR3 reads TGCGCCAGCAGGGGGGAATCCTGGACCCAGTACTTC. It yields the protein CASRGESWTQYF.